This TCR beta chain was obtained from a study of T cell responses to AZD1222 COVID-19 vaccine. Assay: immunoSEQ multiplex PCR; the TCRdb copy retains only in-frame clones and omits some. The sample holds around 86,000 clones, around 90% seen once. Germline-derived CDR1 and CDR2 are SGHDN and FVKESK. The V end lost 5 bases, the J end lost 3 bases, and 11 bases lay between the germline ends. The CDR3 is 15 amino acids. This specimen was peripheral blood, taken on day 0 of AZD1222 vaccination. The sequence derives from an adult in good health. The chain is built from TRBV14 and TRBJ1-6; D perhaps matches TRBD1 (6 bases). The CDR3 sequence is CASSSLRGYNSPLHF. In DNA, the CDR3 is TGTGCCAGCAGCAGCCTCAGGGGCTATAATTCACCCCTCCACTTT.